Sequencing of this T cell receptor beta chain was carried out in a study of technical replicates of blood from four donors. The protocol was immunoSEQ multiplex PCR, while the TCRdb copy is restricted to in-frame clones and leaves out a portion. The table lists 60,000 to 90,000 clones, approximately 97% of them singletons, with roughly 0.3% in the top ten. This CDR3 is 14 amino acids long. Looked up from germline, CDR1 is SGHTA and CDR2 is FQGNSA. V lost 6 bases, J lost 2 bases, and 2 bases stayed unmatched. This clonotype originated in a human donor in good health. The chain links TRBV7-2 to TRBJ2-7, with 12 bases aligning to TRBD2. The sample comprised T cells isolated from PBMCs. The CDR3 loop reads CASSRTSGAYEQYF. The CDR3 nucleotides read TGTGCCAGCAGTCGGACTAGCGGGGCCTACGAGCAGTACTTC.